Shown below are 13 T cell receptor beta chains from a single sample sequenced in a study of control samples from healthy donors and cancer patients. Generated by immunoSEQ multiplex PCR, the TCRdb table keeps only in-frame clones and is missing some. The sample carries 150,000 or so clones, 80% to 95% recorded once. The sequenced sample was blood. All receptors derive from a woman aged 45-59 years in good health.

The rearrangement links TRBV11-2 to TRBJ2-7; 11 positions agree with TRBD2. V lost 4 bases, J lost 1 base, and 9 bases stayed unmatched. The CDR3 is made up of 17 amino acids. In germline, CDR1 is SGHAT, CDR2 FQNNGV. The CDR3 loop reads CASSSILSGRESYEQYF. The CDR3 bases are TGTGCCAGCAGCTCGATCCTTAGCGGGAGGGAGTCCTACGAGCAGTACTTC.

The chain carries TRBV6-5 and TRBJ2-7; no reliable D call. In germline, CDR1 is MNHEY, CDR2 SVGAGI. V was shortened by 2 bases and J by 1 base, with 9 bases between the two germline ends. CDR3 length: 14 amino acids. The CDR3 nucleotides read TGTGCCAGCAGTTACGATGGGCGATCCTACGAGCAGTACTTC. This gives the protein CASSYDGRSYEQYF.

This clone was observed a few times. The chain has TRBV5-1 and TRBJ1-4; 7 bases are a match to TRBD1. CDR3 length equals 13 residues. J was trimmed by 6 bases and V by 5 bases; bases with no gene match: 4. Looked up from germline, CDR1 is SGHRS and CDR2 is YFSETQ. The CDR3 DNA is TGCGCCAGCAGGTTTCAGGGGGATGAAAAACTGTTTTTT. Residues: CASRFQGDEKLFF.

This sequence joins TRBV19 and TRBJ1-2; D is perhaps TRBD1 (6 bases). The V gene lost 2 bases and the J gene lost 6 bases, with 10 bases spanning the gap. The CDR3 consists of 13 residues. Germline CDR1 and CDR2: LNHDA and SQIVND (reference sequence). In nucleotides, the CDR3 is TGTGCCAGTAGTATACGGAGGGGGGATGGCTACACCTTC. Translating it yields CASSIRRGDGYTF.

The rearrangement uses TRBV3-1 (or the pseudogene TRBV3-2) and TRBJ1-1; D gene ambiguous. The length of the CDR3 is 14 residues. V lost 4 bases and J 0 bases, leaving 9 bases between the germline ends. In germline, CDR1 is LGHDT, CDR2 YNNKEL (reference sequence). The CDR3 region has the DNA TGTGCCAGCAGCCCGACTACCATGAACACTGAAGCTTTCTTT. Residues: CASSPTTMNTEAFF.

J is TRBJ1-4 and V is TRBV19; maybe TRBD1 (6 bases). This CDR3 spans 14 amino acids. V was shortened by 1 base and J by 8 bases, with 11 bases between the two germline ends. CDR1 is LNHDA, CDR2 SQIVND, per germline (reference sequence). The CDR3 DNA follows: TGTGCCAGTAGTATAGTCAGGGGCCGCGAAAAACTGTTTTTT. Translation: CASSIVRGREKLFF.

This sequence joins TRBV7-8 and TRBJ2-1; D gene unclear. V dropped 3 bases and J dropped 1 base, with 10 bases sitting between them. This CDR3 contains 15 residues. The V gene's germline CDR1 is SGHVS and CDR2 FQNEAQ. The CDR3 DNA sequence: TGTGCCAGCAGCTTCGAGATAGCTTCCTACAATGAGCAGTTCTTC. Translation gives CASSFEIASYNEQFF.

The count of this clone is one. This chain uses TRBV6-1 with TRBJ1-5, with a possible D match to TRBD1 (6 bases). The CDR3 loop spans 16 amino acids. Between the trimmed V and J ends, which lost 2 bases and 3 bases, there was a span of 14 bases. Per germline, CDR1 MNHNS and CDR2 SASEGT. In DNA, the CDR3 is TGTGCCAGCAGTGAAAGGAGGGGGATCCACAATCAGCCCCAGCATTTT. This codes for CASSERRGIHNQPQHF.

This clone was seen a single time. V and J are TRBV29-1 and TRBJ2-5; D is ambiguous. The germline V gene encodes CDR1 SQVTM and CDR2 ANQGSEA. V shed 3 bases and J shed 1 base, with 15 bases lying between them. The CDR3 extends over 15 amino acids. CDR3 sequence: CSVDATGFPQETQYF. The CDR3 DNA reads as TGCAGCGTTGACGCGACCGGGTTCCCCCAAGAGACCCAGTACTTC.

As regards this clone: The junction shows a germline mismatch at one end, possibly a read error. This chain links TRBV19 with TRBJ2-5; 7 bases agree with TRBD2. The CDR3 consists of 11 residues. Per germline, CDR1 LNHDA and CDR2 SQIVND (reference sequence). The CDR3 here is CASSMGGPAHF. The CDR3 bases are TGTGCCAGTAGTATGGGAGGGCCTGCGCACTTC.

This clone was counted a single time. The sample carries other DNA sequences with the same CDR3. CDR3 amino acids: CASKLGQGNEKLFF. For the CDR3, the DNA is TGTGCCAGTAAGTTGGGACAGGGGAATGAAAAACTGTTTTTT. V and J are TRBV19 and TRBJ1-4, with TRBD1 matching 10 bases. The J segment lost 5 bases and the V segment lost 7 bases, leaving 4 bases of the junction unmatched. The length of the CDR3 is 14 residues. The germline V gene has CDR1 LNHDA and CDR2 SQIVND (reference sequence).

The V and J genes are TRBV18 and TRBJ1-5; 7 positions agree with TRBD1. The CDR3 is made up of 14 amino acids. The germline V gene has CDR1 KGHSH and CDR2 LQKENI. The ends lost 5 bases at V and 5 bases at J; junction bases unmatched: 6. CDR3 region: CASSGGQKHQPQHF. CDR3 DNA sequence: TGTGCCAGCTCAGGGGGACAGAAACATCAGCCCCAGCATTTT. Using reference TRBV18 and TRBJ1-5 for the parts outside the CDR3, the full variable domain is NAGVMQNPRHLVRRRGQEARLRCSPMKGHSHVYWYRQLPEEGLKFMVYLQKENIIDESGMPKERFSAEFPKEGPSILRIQQVVRGDSAAYFCASSGGQKHQPQHFGDGTRLSIL.

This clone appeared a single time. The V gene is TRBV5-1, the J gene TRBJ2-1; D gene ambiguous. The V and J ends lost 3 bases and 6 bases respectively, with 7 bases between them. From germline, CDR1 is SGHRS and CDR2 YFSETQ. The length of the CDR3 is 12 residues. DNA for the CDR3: TGCGCCAGCAGCTGGACCGGCAATGAGCAGTTCTTC. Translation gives CASSWTGNEQFF. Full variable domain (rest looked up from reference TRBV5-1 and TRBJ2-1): KAGVTQTPRYLIKTRGQQVTLSCSPISGHRSVSWYQQTPGQGLQFLFEYFSETQRNKGNFPGRFSGRQFSNSRSEMNVSTLELGDSALYLCASSWTGNEQFFGPGTRLTVL.